Sequencing of this TCR beta chain was carried out in a study of vaccination and CD4 T cells after COVID-19. Study summary: Convalescent cases consisted of six males and four females, of whom two were Hispanic.

This clonotype was counted a few times. The target antigen is unknown. Treatment meaning: roughly 10-day PBMC culture with coronavirus spike peptide pools or control peptides (ViraFEST assay). With peptide pools, ViraFEST first expanded antigen-specific T cells and afterwards sequenced their TCRs. Scientists ran DNA taken from cultured CD4+ T cells through the Oncomine TCR Beta short-read assay for sequencing. Someone extracted genomic DNA from cultured CD4+ T cells. TCRdb reprocessed the PCR reads via MiXCR and lists one record per CDR3 protein. Here the sample spans over 9,500 distinct CDR3 sequences, about 40% being singletons. This CDR3 spans 13 amino acids. Trimming removed 6 bases at V and 10 bases at J, with 18 bases between.

This TCR was recovered from a human donor who had recovered from COVID-19. The chain joins TRBV12-3 or TRBV12-4 to TRBJ1-1; D possibly corresponds to TRBD1 (6 bases). The sample consisted of CD4+ T cells from blood, cultured in vitro. The CDR3 bases are TGTGCCAGCAGCCCTACAGGGTTTTCGCGAGCTTTCTTT. Residues: CASSPTGFSRAFF.